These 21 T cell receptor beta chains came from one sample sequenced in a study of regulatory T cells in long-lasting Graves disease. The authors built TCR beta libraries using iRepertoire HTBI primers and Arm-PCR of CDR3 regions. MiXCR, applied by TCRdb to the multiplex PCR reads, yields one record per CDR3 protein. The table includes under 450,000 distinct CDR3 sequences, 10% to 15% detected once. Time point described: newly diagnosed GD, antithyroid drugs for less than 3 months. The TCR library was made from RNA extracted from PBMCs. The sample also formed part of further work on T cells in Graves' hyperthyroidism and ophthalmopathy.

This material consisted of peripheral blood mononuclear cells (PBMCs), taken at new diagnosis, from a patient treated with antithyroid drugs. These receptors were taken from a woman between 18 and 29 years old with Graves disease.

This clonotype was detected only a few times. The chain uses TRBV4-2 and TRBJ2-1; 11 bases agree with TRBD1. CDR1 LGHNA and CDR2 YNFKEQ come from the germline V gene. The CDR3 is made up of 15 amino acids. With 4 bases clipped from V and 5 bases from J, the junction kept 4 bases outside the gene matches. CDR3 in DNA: TGTGCCAGCAGCCGACAGGACAGGGGGCACAATGAGCAGTTCTTC. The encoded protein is CASSRQDRGHNEQFF.

CDR3 nucleotides: TGCGCCAGCAGCCCACATCTTTCCACATCTGTAGGGAGCTCCTACAATGAGCAGTTCTTC. Protein product: CASSPHLSTSVGSSYNEQFF. The chain links TRBV4-1 to TRBJ2-1; perhaps TRBD2 as D (5 bases). The CDR3 covers 20 residues. With 4 bases removed from V and 0 bases from J, the gap between germline ends came to 25 bases. Germline CDR1 is MGHRA and CDR2 is YSYEKL.

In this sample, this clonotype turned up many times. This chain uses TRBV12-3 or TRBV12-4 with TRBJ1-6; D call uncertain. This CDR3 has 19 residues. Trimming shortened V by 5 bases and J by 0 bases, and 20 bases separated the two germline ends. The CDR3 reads CASSPGPGRASSYNSPLHF. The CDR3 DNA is TGTGCCAGCAGTCCCGGGCCCGGCCGGGCAAGCTCCTATAATTCACCCCTCCACTTT.

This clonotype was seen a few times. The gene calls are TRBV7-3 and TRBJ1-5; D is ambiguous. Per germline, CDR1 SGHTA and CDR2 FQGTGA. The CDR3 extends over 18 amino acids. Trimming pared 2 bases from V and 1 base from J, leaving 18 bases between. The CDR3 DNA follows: TGTGCCAGCAGCTTACTATCGGACCCAAATCGGAGCAATCAGCCCCAGCATTTT. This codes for CASSLLSDPNRSNQPQHF.

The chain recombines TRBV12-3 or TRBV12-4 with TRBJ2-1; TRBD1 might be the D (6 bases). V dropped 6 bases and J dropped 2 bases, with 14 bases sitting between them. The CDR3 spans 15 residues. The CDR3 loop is CASSRVDSAYNEQFF. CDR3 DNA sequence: TGTGCCAGCAGCCGGGTGGACAGCGCCTACAATGAGCAGTTCTTC.

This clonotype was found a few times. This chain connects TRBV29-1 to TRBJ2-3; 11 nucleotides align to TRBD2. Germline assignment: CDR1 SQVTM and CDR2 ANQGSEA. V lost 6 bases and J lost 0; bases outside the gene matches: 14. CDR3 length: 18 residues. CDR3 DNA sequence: TGCAGCGTGACCCTTGGGTTAGGGACTAGCGGAAGCACAGATACGCAGTATTTT. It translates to CSVTLGLGTSGSTDTQYF.

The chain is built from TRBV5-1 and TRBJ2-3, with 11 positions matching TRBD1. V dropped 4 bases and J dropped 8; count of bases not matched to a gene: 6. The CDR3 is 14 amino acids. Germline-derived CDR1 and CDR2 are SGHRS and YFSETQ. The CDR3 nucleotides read TGCGCCAGCAGCCCCTGGACAGGGGGCGGTACGCAGTATTTT. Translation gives CASSPWTGGGTQYF. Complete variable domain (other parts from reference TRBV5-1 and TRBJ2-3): KAGVTQTPRYLIKTRGQQVTLSCSPISGHRSVSWYQQTPGQGLQFLFEYFSETQRNKGNFPGRFSGRQFSNSRSEMNVSTLELGDSALYLCASSPWTGGGTQYFGPGTRLTVL.

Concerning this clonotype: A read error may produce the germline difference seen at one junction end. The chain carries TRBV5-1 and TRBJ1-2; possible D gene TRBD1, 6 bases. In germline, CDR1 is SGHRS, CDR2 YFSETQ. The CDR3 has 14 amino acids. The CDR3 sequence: CASTPVQGLYGYTF. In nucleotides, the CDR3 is TGTGCCAGCACGCCTGTACAGGGCCTCTATGGCTACACCTTC.

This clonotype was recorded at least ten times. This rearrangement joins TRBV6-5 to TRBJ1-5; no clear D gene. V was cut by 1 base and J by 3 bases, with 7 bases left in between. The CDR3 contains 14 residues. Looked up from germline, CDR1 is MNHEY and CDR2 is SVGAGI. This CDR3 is CASSYWPINQPQHF. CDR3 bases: TGTGCCAGCAGTTACTGGCCGATCAATCAGCCCCAGCATTTT.

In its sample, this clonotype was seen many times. The CDR3 region has the DNA TGTGCCAGCAGCTTAGAGACAAAAGTGCGGGAGACCCAGTACTTC. It encodes CASSLETKVRETQYF. The chain employs TRBV7-9 and TRBJ2-5; unclear D gene. The germline V gene encodes CDR1 SEHNR and CDR2 FQNEAQ (reference sequence). The CDR3 extends over 15 amino acids. V was shortened by 1 base and J by 5 bases, with 14 bases between the two germline ends.

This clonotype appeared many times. CDR3 residues: CASRETALARNNEQFF. The CDR3 nucleotides are TGTGCCAGCAGAGAGACTGCCCTAGCGAGGAACAATGAGCAGTTCTTC. The genes are TRBV28 and TRBJ2-1; tentatively, D is TRBD2 (6 bases). The V gene lost 6 bases and the J gene lost 5 bases, with 20 bases spanning the gap. The CDR3 is 16 amino acids. Germline CDR1 and CDR2: MDHEN and SYDVKM.

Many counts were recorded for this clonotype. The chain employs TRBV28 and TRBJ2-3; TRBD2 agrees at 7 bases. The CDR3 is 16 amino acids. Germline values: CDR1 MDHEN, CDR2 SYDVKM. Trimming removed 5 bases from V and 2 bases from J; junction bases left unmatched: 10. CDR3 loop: CASSLSLAGYTDTQYF. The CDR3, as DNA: TGTGCCAGCAGTCTTTCTTTAGCGGGCTACACAGATACGCAGTATTTT.

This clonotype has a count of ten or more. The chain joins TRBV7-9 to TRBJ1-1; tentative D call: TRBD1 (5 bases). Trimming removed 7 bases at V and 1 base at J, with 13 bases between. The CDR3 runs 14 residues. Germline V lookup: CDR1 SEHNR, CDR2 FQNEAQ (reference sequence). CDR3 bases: TGTGCCAGCACAAGGGGACGTGGGAACACTGAAGCTTTCTTT. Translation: CASTRGRGNTEAFF.

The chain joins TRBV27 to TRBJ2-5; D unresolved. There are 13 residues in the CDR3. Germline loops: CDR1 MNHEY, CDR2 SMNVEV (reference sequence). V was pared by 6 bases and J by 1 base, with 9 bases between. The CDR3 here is CASRKEFQETQYF. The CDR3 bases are TGTGCCAGCAGGAAGGAGTTCCAAGAGACCCAGTACTTC.

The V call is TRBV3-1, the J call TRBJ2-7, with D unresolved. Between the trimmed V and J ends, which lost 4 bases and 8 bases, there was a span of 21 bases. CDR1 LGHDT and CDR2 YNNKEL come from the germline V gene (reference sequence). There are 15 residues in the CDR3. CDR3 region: CASSPRPSLDIQQYF. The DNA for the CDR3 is TGTGCCAGCAGCCCCCGACCCTCCCTCGATATTCAGCAGTACTTC.

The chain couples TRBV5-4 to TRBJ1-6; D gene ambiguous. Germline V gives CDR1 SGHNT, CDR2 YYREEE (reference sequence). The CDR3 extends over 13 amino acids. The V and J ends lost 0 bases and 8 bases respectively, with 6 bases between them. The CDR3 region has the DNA TGTGCCAGCAGCTTGGTATTAGATTCACCCCTCCACTTT. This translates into CASSLVLDSPLHF.

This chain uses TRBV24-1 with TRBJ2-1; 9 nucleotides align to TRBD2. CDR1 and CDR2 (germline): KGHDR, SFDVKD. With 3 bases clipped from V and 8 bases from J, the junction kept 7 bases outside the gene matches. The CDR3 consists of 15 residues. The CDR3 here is CATSDRRGGSDEQFF. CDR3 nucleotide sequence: TGTGCCACCAGTGATAGGCGGGGGGGCTCGGATGAGCAGTTCTTC.

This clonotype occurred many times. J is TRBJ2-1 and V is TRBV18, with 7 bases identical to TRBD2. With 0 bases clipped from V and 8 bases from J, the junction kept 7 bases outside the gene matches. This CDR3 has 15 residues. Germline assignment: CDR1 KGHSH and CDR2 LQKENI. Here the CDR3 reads CASSPPLRGEDEQFF. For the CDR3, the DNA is TGTGCCAGCTCACCACCTCTTCGGGGGGAGGATGAGCAGTTCTTC.

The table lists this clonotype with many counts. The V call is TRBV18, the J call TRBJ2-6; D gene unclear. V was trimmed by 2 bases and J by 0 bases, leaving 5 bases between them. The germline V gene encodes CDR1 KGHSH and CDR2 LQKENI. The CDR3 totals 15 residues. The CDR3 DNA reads TGTGCCAGCTCACCAGAGTACTCTGGGGCCAACGTCCTGACTTTC. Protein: CASSPEYSGANVLTF.

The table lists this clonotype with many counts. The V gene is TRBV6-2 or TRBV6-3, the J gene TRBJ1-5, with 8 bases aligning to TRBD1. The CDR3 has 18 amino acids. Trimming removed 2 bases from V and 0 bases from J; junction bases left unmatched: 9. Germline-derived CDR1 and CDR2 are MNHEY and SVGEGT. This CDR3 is CASSYRGQELYSNQPQHF. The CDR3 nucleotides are TGTGCCAGCAGTTACAGGGGACAGGAGCTCTATAGCAATCAGCCCCAGCATTTT.

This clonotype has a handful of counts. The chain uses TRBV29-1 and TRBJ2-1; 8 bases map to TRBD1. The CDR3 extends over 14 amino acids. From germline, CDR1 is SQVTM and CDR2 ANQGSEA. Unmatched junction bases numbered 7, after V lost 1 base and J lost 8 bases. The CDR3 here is CSVEGWTGMDEQFF. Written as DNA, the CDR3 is TGCAGCGTTGAAGGGTGGACAGGGATGGATGAGCAGTTCTTC.